This T cell receptor beta chain was observed in a study of graft-versus-host responses after intestinal transplantation. Points from the study as a whole: Graft-donor T cell macrochimerism in patients accompanied high graft-versus-host to host-versus-graft clonal ratios in allografts.

The length of the CDR3 is 19 residues. From germline, CDR1 is SQVTM and CDR2 ANQGSEA. J lost 5 bases, V lost 4 bases, and 23 bases had no gene match. The method was immunoSEQ multiplex PCR; TCRdb's version includes in-frame clones alone and lacks a portion of them. The sample has around 50,000 clones; about 87% are singletons. Comments on this clone: What it binds is unknown.

The sequence came from a human patient who received an intestinal transplant, so some T cells may come from the graft donor. The source was PBMCs, collected 26 days after transplant. This rearrangement joins TRBV29-1 to TRBJ2-5; 9 positions agree with TRBD1. CDR3 DNA: TGCAGCGTTGCCCCTTTAATTGCTGGACAGGGGCTCTTGTATGAGACCCAGTACTTC. It encodes CSVAPLIAGQGLLYETQYF.